Listed below are T cell receptor beta chains from one sample, sequenced in a study of blood T cell repertoires in COVID-19. The assay was immunoSEQ multiplex PCR, and TCRdb's table has in-frame clones only and misses some. The table lists about 290,000 clones, approximately 88% of them singletons. The sample taken for sequencing was PBMCs or T cells enriched from blood (not recorded which). These TCRs come from a woman aged 40 to 55 who had recovered from COVID-19. The CDR3 runs from the conserved cysteine through the conserved F or W. D genes are given only for firm matches. Rows may omit the clone size; those that give it use once, few, many or a size class.

DNA: TGCAGTGCAACCACAGTCGGCGGCTACACCTTC
CDR3: CSATTVGGYTF
J: TRBJ1-2
V: TRBV20-1
size: once
D: NA

DNA: TGTGCCAGCAGTTACCCCCGAGGCCCCTCGGGCACCGGGGAGCTGTTTTTT
CDR3: CASSYPRGPSGTGELFF
J: TRBJ2-2
V: TRBV25-1
size: NA
D: NA

DNA: TGTGCCAGCAGTCAAAGGGGGGGGCTCCACAATGAGCAGTTCTTC
CDR3: CASSQRGGLHNEQFF
J: TRBJ2-1
V: TRBV11-3
size: NA
D: NA

DNA: TGTGCCAGCAGCTTGGTCCCAGACAAAGAGAACACTGAAGCTTTCTTT
CDR3: CASSLVPDKENTEAFF
J: TRBJ1-1
V: TRBV5-4
size: NA
D: NA

DNA: TGCGCCAGCAGCTTGGCTAGCGGGTCTATATACGAGCAGTACTTC
CDR3: CASSLASGSIYEQYF
J: TRBJ2-7
V: TRBV5-1
size: NA
D: TRBD2

DNA: TGTGCCAGCAGTGAAGCGGGACAGGGGTACGAGCAGTACTTC
CDR3: CASSEAGQGYEQYF
J: TRBJ2-7
V: TRBV2
size: NA
D: TRBD1

DNA: TGTGCCAGTAGTATCTCCCCATCTAGCGGGAGGGCACATGAGCAGTTCTTC
CDR3: CASSISPSSGRAHEQFF
J: TRBJ2-1
V: TRBV19
size: NA
D: TRBD2

DNA: TGCGCCAGCAGCTTCGGGACAGAAGCTTTCTTT
CDR3: CASSFGTEAFF
J: TRBJ1-1
V: TRBV5-1
size: NA
D: NA

DNA: TGTGCCAGCAGCGTAGGACTAGCGGGAGGGCCCGACCACGAGCAGTACTTC
CDR3: CASSVGLAGGPDHEQYF
J: TRBJ2-7
V: TRBV9
size: NA
D: TRBD2

DNA: TGTGCCAGTAGCGTGGGACAAAACTACAATGAGCAGTTCTTC
CDR3: CASSVGQNYNEQFF
J: TRBJ2-1
V: TRBV19
size: NA
D: NA

DNA: TGTGCCAGCAGCTTAGGACTAGCGACGCCCGGGGAGCTGTTTTTT
CDR3: CASSLGLATPGELFF
J: TRBJ2-2
V: TRBV7-2
size: NA
D: TRBD2

DNA: TGCGCCAGCAGCCAAGGGGTTTTTGGAGGAAGAGGTAATGAAAAACTGTTTTTT
CDR3: CASSQGVFGGRGNEKLFF
J: TRBJ1-4
V: TRBV4-1
size: many
D: NA

DNA: TGTGCCAGCAGCTTAGCGCCTAGCGGGGGGGCCCGGACCCAGTACTTC
CDR3: CASSLAPSGGARTQYF
J: TRBJ2-5
V: TRBV7-8
size: NA
D: TRBD2

DNA: TGTGCCACCAGCAGAGAACAGGGCGCCTCAGTCGAGAGGGAGCTGTTTTTT
CDR3: CATSREQGASVERELFF
J: TRBJ2-2
V: TRBV15
size: NA
D: NA

DNA: TGCGCCAGCAGCCAGGGACCCCGGGGGAGGGCGCGGGTTGGCTACACCTTC
CDR3: CASSQGPRGRARVGYTF
J: TRBJ1-2
V: TRBV4-1
size: NA
D: NA

DNA: TGTGCCAGCTCTCAATCCAGGTTCAGTGACTCCTATAATTCACCCCTCCACTTT
CDR3: CASSQSRFSDSYNSPLHF
J: TRBJ1-6
V: TRBV18
size: NA
D: NA

DNA: TGCGCCAGCAGCCAAGATAGGAGAGTGGGCACAGATACGCAGTATTTT
CDR3: CASSQDRRVGTDTQYF
J: TRBJ2-3
V: TRBV4-3
size: NA
D: NA

DNA: TGCGCCAGCAGCCTCACAGGGGAGAATGGCTACACCTTC
CDR3: CASSLTGENGYTF
J: TRBJ1-2
V: TRBV4-3
size: NA
D: TRBD1

DNA: TGTGCCACCAGCAGAGATCTAGCGGGGAGCGGTAATGAGCAGTTCTTC
CDR3: CATSRDLAGSGNEQFF
J: TRBJ2-1
V: TRBV15
size: NA
D: TRBD2

DNA: TGCGCCAGCAGGGGGGCTGAGTGGTCTGAAGCTTTCTTT
CDR3: CASRGAEWSEAFF
J: TRBJ1-1
V: TRBV10-2
size: NA
D: NA

DNA: TGCAGCAAGTCTAGCGGGTACCAAGAGACCCAGTACTTC
CDR3: CSKSSGYQETQYF
J: TRBJ2-5
V: TRBV29-1
size: NA
D: TRBD2

DNA: TGTGCAAGTCGCTTAGTAGGGACAGCCTACGAGCAGTACTTC
CDR3: CASRLVGTAYEQYF
J: TRBJ2-7
V: TRBV12-2
size: NA
D: NA

DNA: TGTGCCGGGTTGCTTGCAGGGCAGACTGAAGCTTTCTTT
CDR3: CAGLLAGQTEAFF
J: TRBJ1-1
V: TRBV2
size: NA
D: NA

DNA: TGTGCCAGCAGTGAAAGCCCAAAACTAGCGGGAGGGACCTACAATGAGCAGTTCTTC
CDR3: CASSESPKLAGGTYNEQFF
J: TRBJ2-1
V: TRBV6-1
size: NA
D: TRBD2

DNA: TGTGCCAGCAAACCAAGGACAGAGTATGGCTACACCTTC
CDR3: CASKPRTEYGYTF
J: TRBJ1-2
V: TRBV6-4
size: NA
D: NA

DNA: TGTGCCAGTAGTATCCGGGACAGTACGAATTCACCCCTCCACTTT
CDR3: CASSIRDSTNSPLHF
J: TRBJ1-6
V: TRBV19
size: NA
D: TRBD1

DNA: TGTGCCAGCAGCTTAAAGGGTGGGAGTGGCTACACCTTC
CDR3: CASSLKGGSGYTF
J: TRBJ1-2
V: TRBV7-3
size: NA
D: NA

DNA: TGTGCCAGCAGCTTATCACCTAGCGGGAGGGCCGCCTCCTACAATGAGCAGTTCTTC
CDR3: CASSLSPSGRAASYNEQFF
J: TRBJ2-1
V: TRBV7-8
size: once
D: TRBD2

DNA: TGTGCCAGCAGCGTCTCAGGGGAGAGGGATGGCTACACCTTC
CDR3: CASSVSGERDGYTF
J: TRBJ1-2
V: TRBV9
size: NA
D: NA

DNA: TGCAGTGCCAGTTTTCCTGGGAGGGGAAACATTCAGTACTTC
CDR3: CSASFPGRGNIQYF
J: TRBJ2-4
V: TRBV20-1
size: NA
D: TRBD2

DNA: TGTGCCAGCAGCGTAGGAGCGGGGGACACAGATACGCAGTATTTT
CDR3: CASSVGAGDTDTQYF
J: TRBJ2-3
V: TRBV9
size: NA
D: TRBD2

DNA: TGTGCCAGCAGCTTACTAGCGGGGGGCCCGGAGACCCAGTACTTC
CDR3: CASSLLAGGPETQYF
J: TRBJ2-5
V: TRBV11-1
size: NA
D: TRBD2

DNA: TGTGCCAGCAGTTACCGACAAGTCTATGGCTACACCTTC
CDR3: CASSYRQVYGYTF
J: TRBJ1-2
V: TRBV7-8
size: NA
D: NA

DNA: TGTGCCAGCAGTCTCCCTGGGACGGGGAGGGATGAGCAGTTCTTC
CDR3: CASSLPGTGRDEQFF
J: TRBJ2-1
V: TRBV25-1
size: NA
D: TRBD2

DNA: TGCGCCAGCAGCTTGTGGGCTAGCGCACATGGCACAGATACGCAGTATTTT
CDR3: CASSLWASAHGTDTQYF
J: TRBJ2-3
V: TRBV5-1
size: NA
D: NA

DNA: TGTGCCAGCAGCCAGGCTTATACAGGGTTAGGTGGCTACACCTTC
CDR3: CASSQAYTGLGGYTF
J: TRBJ1-2
V: TRBV3-1/TRBV3-2
size: NA
D: NA

DNA: TGCGCCAGCAGCCTTTTAGGGGTAAACGAGCAGTACTTC
CDR3: CASSLLGVNEQYF
J: TRBJ2-7
V: TRBV4-3
size: once
D: NA

DNA: TGCGCCAGCAGCTTGGAGGGCAGGGGAAGGAATTCACCCCTCCACTTT
CDR3: CASSLEGRGRNSPLHF
J: TRBJ1-6
V: TRBV5-1
size: NA
D: NA

DNA: TGTGCCAGCAGCTTGGGGTATTGGGGGGATGGCTACACCTTC
CDR3: CASSLGYWGDGYTF
J: TRBJ1-2
V: TRBV5-6
size: NA
D: NA

DNA: TGCAGCGGCGGGGGTAACTATGGCTACACCTTC
CDR3: CSGGGNYGYTF
J: TRBJ1-2
V: TRBV29-1
size: NA
D: NA

DNA: TGTGCCAGCAGCTTACGGGACAGATCCCCCTATGGCTACACCTTC
CDR3: CASSLRDRSPYGYTF
J: TRBJ1-2
V: TRBV5-5
size: few
D: TRBD1

DNA: TGTGCCAGTAGTATACACCCAGGGATTCACACTGAAGCTTTCTTT
CDR3: CASSIHPGIHTEAFF
J: TRBJ1-1
V: TRBV19
size: NA
D: NA

DNA: TGCGCCAGCAGCCCGTTAAACATTTATCAGCCCCAGCATTTT
CDR3: CASSPLNIYQPQHF
J: TRBJ1-5
V: TRBV5-1
size: NA
D: NA

DNA: TGCGCCAGCAGCTTACAGGGACAGGGGGAAGAGACCCAGTACTTC
CDR3: CASSLQGQGEETQYF
J: TRBJ2-5
V: TRBV5-1
size: NA
D: TRBD1

DNA: TGTGCCAGTACTACAGGGGAGGCAGGAAACACCATATATTTT
CDR3: CASTTGEAGNTIYF
J: TRBJ1-3
V: TRBV19
size: NA
D: TRBD1